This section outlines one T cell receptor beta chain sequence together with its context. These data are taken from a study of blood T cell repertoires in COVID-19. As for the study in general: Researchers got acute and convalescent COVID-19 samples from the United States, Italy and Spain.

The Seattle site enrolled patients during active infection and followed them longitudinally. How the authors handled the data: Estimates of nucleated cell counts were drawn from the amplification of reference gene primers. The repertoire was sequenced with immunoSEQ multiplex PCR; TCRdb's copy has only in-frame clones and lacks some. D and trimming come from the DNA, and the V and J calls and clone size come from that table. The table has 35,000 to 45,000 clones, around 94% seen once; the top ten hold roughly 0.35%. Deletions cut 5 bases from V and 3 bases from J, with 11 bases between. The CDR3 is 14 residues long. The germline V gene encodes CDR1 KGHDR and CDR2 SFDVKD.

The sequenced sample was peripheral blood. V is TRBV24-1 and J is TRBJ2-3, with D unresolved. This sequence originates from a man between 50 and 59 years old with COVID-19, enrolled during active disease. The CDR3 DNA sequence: TGTGCCACCAGTGGCGGAGCTTGGACAGATACGCAGTATTTT. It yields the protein CATSGGAWTDTQYF.